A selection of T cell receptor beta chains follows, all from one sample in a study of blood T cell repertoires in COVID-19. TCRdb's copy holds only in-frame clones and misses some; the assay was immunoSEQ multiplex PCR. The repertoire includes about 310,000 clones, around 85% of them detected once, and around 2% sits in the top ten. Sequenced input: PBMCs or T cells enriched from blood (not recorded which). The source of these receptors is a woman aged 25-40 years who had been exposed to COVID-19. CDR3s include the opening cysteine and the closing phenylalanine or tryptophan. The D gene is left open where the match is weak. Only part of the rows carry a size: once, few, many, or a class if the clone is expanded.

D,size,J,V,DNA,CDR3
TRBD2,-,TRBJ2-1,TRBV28,TGTGCCAGCAGTTATGGACTAGCAGAAACCTACAATGAGCAGTTCTTC,CASSYGLAETYNEQFF
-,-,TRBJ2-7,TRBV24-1,TGTGCCACCAGTGAGGTAGATCACGAGCAGTACTTC,CATSEVDHEQYF
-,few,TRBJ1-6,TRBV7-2,TGTGCCAGCAGCTTAGAACGGGAGCCGAATTCACCCCTCCACTTT,CASSLEREPNSPLHF
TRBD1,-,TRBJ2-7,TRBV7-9,TGTGCCACCTCCCCCCGGGACAGGAGCTCCTACGAGCAGTACTTC,CATSPRDRSSYEQYF
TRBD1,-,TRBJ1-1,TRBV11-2,TGTGCCAGCAGCTTAGATATGTCGGGACAGGCGTACACTGAAGCTTTCTTT,CASSLDMSGQAYTEAFF
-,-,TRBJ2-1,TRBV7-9,TGTGCCAGCAGCTTCTCAGGGATCGACAATGAGCAGTTCTTC,CASSFSGIDNEQFF
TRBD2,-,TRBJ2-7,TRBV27,TGTGCCAGCAGTCCCAGATTAGCGGGGAAGAACGAGCAGTACTTC,CASSPRLAGKNEQYF
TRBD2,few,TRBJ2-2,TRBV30,TGTGCCTGGAGGGCCTTAAGCGGGATCGGGGAGCTGTTTTTT,CAWRALSGIGELFF
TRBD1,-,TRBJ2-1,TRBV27,TGTGCCAGCAGTTTCCAGGGGGCCGATGAGCAGTTCTTC,CASSFQGADEQFF
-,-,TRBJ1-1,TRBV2,TGTGCCAGCAGTGGAGAGAGTACTGAAGCTTTCTTT,CASSGESTEAFF
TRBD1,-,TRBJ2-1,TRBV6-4,TGTGCCAGCAGGGAGGGACAGGGCGCGCTCTACAATGAGCAGTTCTTC,CASREGQGALYNEQFF
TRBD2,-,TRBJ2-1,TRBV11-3,TGTGCCAGCAGCGAAGTGGGACTAGTCCCCTCCAATGAGCAGTTCTTC,CASSEVGLVPSNEQFF
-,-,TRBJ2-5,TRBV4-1,TGCGCCAGCAGCCAAGATACTCGGAGCGGGTGGATACAAGAGACCCAGTACTTC,CASSQDTRSGWIQETQYF
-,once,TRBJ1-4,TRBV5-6,TGTGCCAGCAGCTTCCCCGGGTCGGAGGAAAAACTGTTTTTT,CASSFPGSEEKLFF
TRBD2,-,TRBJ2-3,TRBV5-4,TGTGCCAGCAGCTCCTTAGCGGGGGGGCCGGATACGCAGTATTTT,CASSSLAGGPDTQYF
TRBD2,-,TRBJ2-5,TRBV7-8,TGTGCCAGCAGCTTAGGAGGAGGGACTAGCGGGGGGATAGAGACCCAGTACTTC,CASSLGGGTSGGIETQYF
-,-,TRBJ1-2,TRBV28,TGTGCCACCCGACGACAGGTTAACTATGGCTACACCTTC,CATRRQVNYGYTF
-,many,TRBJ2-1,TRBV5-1,TGCGCCAGCACCTTTAGCACGGGCGCCGGAGGGAATGAGCAGTTCTTC,CASTFSTGAGGNEQFF
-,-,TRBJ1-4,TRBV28,TGTGCTGCTCGGGGGGCGGATGAAAAACTGTTTTTT,CAARGADEKLFF
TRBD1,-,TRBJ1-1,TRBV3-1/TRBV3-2,TGTGCCAGCAGGTCAGGGGGAAAGGGCACTGAAGCTTTCTTT,CASRSGGKGTEAFF
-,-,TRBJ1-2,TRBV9,TGTGCCAGCAGCGTGGGTCAGCGGGAGGGAGGTGGCTACACCTTC,CASSVGQREGGGYTF
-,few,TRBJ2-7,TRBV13,TGTGCCAGCGCGGGACAGACCTACGAGCAGTACTTC,CASAGQTYEQYF
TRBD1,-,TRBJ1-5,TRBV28,TGTGCCAGCAGTTTAGGGGGGACAGGGGCAAATCAGCCCCAGCATTTT,CASSLGGTGANQPQHF
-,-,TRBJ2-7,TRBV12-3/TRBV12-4,TGTGCCAGCAGCTTTGCCCGGGGCTACGAGCAGTACTTC,CASSFARGYEQYF
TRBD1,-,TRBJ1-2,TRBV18,TGTGCCAGCTCACCACGGGGACAGGGTATCTATGGCTACACCTTC,CASSPRGQGIYGYTF
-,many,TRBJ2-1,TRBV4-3,TGCGCCAGCAGCCAAGAGAGACGAATTGGGTGGGAGGTCTTC,CASSQERRIGWEVF
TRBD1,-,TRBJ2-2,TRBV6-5,TGTGCCAGCAGTTACCTGGACAGGGACACCGGGGAGCTGTTTTTT,CASSYLDRDTGELFF
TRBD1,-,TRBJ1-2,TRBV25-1,TGTGCCAGCAGTGGTGCATTGGACAGGGGGGATGGCTACACCTTC,CASSGALDRGDGYTF
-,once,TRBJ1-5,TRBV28,TGTGCCAGCAGTGTAGGGGCCGGCAATCAGCCCCAGCATTTT,CASSVGAGNQPQHF
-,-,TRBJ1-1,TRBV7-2,TGTGCCAGCAGCTTAAATCTTGGGCAGGGGATAGCTTTCTTT,CASSLNLGQGIAFF
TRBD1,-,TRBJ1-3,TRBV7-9,TGTGCCAGCCAGAGGGGGCAAGGAAACACCATATATTTT,CASQRGQGNTIYF
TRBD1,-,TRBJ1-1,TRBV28,TGTGCCAGCAGTTTTGACAGGGCCGTTGAAGCTTTCTTT,CASSFDRAVEAFF
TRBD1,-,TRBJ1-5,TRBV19,TGTGCCAAACTAGGACAGGATAGAATTAGCAATCAGCCCCAGCATTTT,CAKLGQDRISNQPQHF
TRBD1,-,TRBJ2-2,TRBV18,TGTGCCAGCTCACCACGAGAAGGGGGCTCCGGGGAGCTGTTTTTT,CASSPREGGSGELFF
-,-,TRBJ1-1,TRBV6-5,TGTGCCAGCAGCGCTAGACAGGCCATGAACACTGAAGCTTTCTTT,CASSARQAMNTEAFF
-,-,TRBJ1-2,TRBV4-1,TGCGCCAGCAGCCAACAAACGTCAGGCTATGGCTACACCTTC,CASSQQTSGYGYTF
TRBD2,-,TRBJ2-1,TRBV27,TGTGCCAGCAGTCACGGGACTAGCGGGAGTTACAATGAGCAGTTCTTC,CASSHGTSGSYNEQFF
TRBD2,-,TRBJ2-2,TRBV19,TGTGCCAGTACAACGACAGGGTACCTAGCGGGAAACACCGGGGAGCTGTTTTTT,CASTTTGYLAGNTGELFF
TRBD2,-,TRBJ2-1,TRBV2,TGTGCCAGCAGTGTCCTGCGGGGGGCTGACTACAATGAGCAGTTCTTC,CASSVLRGADYNEQFF
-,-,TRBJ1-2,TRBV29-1,TGCAGCATTGGGATGTTGGTATCTGGGGGCCCAGATGGCTACACCTTC,CSIGMLVSGGPDGYTF
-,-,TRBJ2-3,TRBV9,TGTGCCAGCAGCGTAGGACAGGGCACAGATACGCAGTATTTT,CASSVGQGTDTQYF
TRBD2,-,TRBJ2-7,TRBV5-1,TGCGCCAGCAGATTTCATCCGGGACTAGCGGGGGGCCCTCCAGTCGTCGAGCAGTACTTC,CASRFHPGLAGGPPVVEQYF
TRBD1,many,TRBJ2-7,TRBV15,TGTGCCACCAGCATGGGACAGGGAAACTACGAGCAGTACTTC,CATSMGQGNYEQYF
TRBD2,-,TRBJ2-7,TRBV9,TGTGCCAGCAGCCTCCGGGAGGATTACGAGCAGTACTTC,CASSLREDYEQYF
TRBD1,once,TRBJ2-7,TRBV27,TGTGCCAGCAGTGGCGGGACAGGCCACAAGCAGTACTTC,CASSGGTGHKQYF
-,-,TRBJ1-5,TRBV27,TGTGCCAGCAGGACGGGTTATAGCAATCAGCCCCAGCATTTT,CASRTGYSNQPQHF
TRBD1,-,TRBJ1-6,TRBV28,TGTGCCAGCAGCCCTAGGACAGGGAATAATTCACCCCTCCACTTT,CASSPRTGNNSPLHF
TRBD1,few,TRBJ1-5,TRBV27,TGTGCCAGCAGGGAGATACAGGGGATTAATCAGCCCCAGCATTTT,CASREIQGINQPQHF
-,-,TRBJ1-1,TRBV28,TGTGCCAGCAGTATTAGGAGCGGGGGTAACTCGGGCACTGAAGCTTTCTTT,CASSIRSGGNSGTEAFF
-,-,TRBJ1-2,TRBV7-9,TGTGCCAGCAGCGCCACAGGAAACTATGGCTACACCTTC,CASSATGNYGYTF
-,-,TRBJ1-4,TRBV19,TGTGCCAGTAAAGAGGATTCGAGGACTAATGAAAAACTGTTTTTT,CASKEDSRTNEKLFF
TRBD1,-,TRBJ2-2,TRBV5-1,TGCGCCAGCAGCTTGGTATCTCAGGGGGCCGGGGCCGGGGAGCTGTTTTTT,CASSLVSQGAGAGELFF
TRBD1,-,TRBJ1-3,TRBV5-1,TGCGCCAGTAAGGGACAGTTCGGCTCTGGAAACACCATATATTTT,CASKGQFGSGNTIYF
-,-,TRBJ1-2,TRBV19,TGTGCCAGTACCTTGGGGCAAGGGAACTATGGCTACACCTTC,CASTLGQGNYGYTF
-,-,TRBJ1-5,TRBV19,TGTGCCAGTAGTATAATCAGACCGACAGTTTATAGCAATCAGCCCCAGCATTTT,CASSIIRPTVYSNQPQHF
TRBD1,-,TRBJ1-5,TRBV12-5,TGTGCTAGTGGTTTCCTAGAACAGGGGCAGCCCCAGCATTTT,CASGFLEQGQPQHF
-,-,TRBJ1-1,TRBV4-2,TGTGCCAGCAGCCAAGATTCTTCCGGGAACACTGAAGCTTTCTTT,CASSQDSSGNTEAFF
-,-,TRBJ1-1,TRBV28,TGTGCCAGCAGTCCTGGTGCCCCTTCGGGGGCTTTCTTT,CASSPGAPSGAFF
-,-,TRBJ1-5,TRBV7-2,TGTGCCAGCAGCCCCGGGGGGGGGAGCAATCAGCCCCAGCATTTT,CASSPGGGSNQPQHF